This TCR beta chain derives from a study of graft-versus-host responses after intestinal transplantation. For the study at large: Tacrolimus plus steroids were given to all recipients for two to three years, preceded by anti-thymocyte globulin induction.

The CDR3 sequence is 12 residues long. Germline V lookup: CDR1 MDHEN, CDR2 SYDVKM. Trimming pared 6 bases from V and 7 bases from J, leaving 10 bases between. TCRdb's table, derived via immunoSEQ multiplex PCR, lists solely in-frame clones and lacks some. Counted here are more than 20,000 clones, approximately 83% occurring once; the ten biggest clones make up around 0.91%. This clonotype was sampled from a human patient who received an intestinal transplant, so some T cells may come from the graft donor. The chain joins TRBV28 to TRBJ1-5; D remains ambiguous. The sequences come from PBMCs, collected 463 days after intestinal transplant. The CDR3: CASSFWGQPQHF. The CDR3 DNA follows: TGTGCCAGCAGCTTTTGGGGACAGCCCCAGCATTTT.